The clone carrying this T cell receptor beta chain was recorded at least ten times. Its target is unknown. The source material, RNA transcripts, was used to amplify TCR beta CDR3 regions. HTBI primers were employed in a first-round RT-PCR of the TCR CDR3. One entry per CDR3 protein, called by TCRdb with MiXCR from the multiplex PCR reads. The sample yields 300,000 to 400,000 distinct CDR3 sequences, around a sixth seen once. Graves' hyperthyroidism is called stable when ophthalmopathy does not progress within 18 months. More than 8 ml fresh peripheral blood yielded the PBMCs. CDR1 MNHNS and CDR2 SASEGT come from the germline V gene. V lost 6 bases to trimming and J lost 8 bases, with 12 bases between them. The CDR3 spans 12 residues. These data come from a study of T cells in Graves' hyperthyroidism and ophthalmopathy. Whole-study results and caveats: Blood also held most thyroid clonotypes expanded beyond 0.001. A model of 13 V-J features distinguished ophthalmopathy from stable hyperthyroidism.

The sample consisted of blood. The sequence derives from a woman in her fifties or sixties with Graves' hyperthyroidism. The rearrangement joins TRBV6-1 to TRBJ2-3; D is tentatively TRBD1 or TRBD2 (5 bases each). The CDR3 nucleotides are TGTGCCAGCAGCCAGACAGAGGGTACGCAGTATTTT. It specifies CASSQTEGTQYF.